Listed below are T cell receptor beta chains from one sample, sequenced in a study of regulatory and conventional T cells in RAG deficiency. Sequencing was performed with immunoSEQ multiplex PCR; in TCRdb, only in-frame clones are kept and a portion is missing. The sample has tens of thousands of clones, approximately 90% seen once. This sample also appeared in a second study, on regulatory T cells.

Sequencing was carried out using Tregs sorted from blood. The origin of the receptors is a human donor in good health. The CDR3 runs from the conserved cysteine through the conserved F or W. Fields, in order: clone size, D gene, V gene, J gene, CDR3 protein, CDR3 DNA. D genes are given only for firm matches. Expanded clones are given a class, and other clones once, few, many or no size at all.

-	TRBD1	TRBV6-6	TRBJ1-4	CASSRPGGLLNEKLFF	TGTGCCAGCAGTAGACCAGGGGGCTTACTGAATGAAAAACTGTTTTTT
once	-	TRBV19	TRBJ2-7	CASSIKGQSDYEQYF	TGTGCCAGTAGTATCAAAGGGCAGTCCGACTACGAGCAGTACTTC
-	TRBD1	TRBV7-3	TRBJ1-6	CASSLGDSNSPLHF	TGTGCCAGCAGCTTAGGGGACAGTAATTCACCCCTCCACTTT
-	-	TRBV9	TRBJ2-3	CASSGYREVTGTDTQYF	TGTGCCAGCAGCGGATACAGGGAGGTAACTGGCACAGATACGCAGTATTTT
once	-	TRBV4-2	TRBJ2-7	CASSQAVGQGNHEQYF	TGTGCCAGCAGCCAAGCAGTCGGGCAGGGTAACCACGAGCAGTACTTC
-	-	TRBV10-3	TRBJ2-7	CAMGKAGEQYF	TGTGCCATGGGAAAAGCTGGGGAGCAGTACTTC
-	TRBD2	TRBV5-5	TRBJ2-5	CASSLRLAPEAQYF	TGTGCCAGCAGCTTAAGACTAGCCCCCGAGGCCCAGTACTTC
-	-	TRBV6-9	TRBJ1-5	CASSPPVGQPQHF	TGTGCCAGCTCCCCGCCGGTGGGTCAGCCCCAGCATTTT
-	-	TRBV14	TRBJ2-3	CASSQAKALSTDTQYF	TGTGCCAGCAGCCAAGCAAAGGCTCTCAGCACAGATACGCAGTATTTT
-	TRBD1	TRBV7-2	TRBJ1-2	CASSLRGREGGYTF	TGTGCCAGCAGCTTAAGGGGGCGCGAGGGAGGCTACACCTTC
once	TRBD2	TRBV7-2	TRBJ2-1	CASSRSGGLLSGNEQFF	TGTGCCAGCAGCCGAAGCGGGGGGCTTCTTAGCGGCAATGAGCAGTTCTTC
-	TRBD1	TRBV6-6	TRBJ1-2	CASSRQGAHGYTF	TGTGCCAGCAGTAGACAGGGGGCCCATGGCTACACCTTC
-	-	TRBV5-1	TRBJ2-1	CASSLSGTPREQFF	TGCGCCAGCAGCCTCTCCGGGACCCCCCGGGAGCAGTTCTTC
-	-	TRBV7-2	TRBJ2-5	CASTSRETQYF	TGTGCCAGCACTTCCCGAGAGACCCAGTACTTC
-	-	TRBV2	TRBJ1-2	CASRGDGDYGYTF	TGTGCCAGCAGGGGAGACGGGGACTATGGCTACACCTTC
-	TRBD1	TRBV7-9	TRBJ1-4	CASSGVLQGALYEKLFF	TGTGCCAGCAGCGGGGTTTTGCAGGGGGCTTTATATGAAAAACTGTTTTTT